This T cell receptor beta chain was sequenced in a study of T cells in women clearing cervical HPV infection. The wider study: Controls gave blood once infection was undetectable; cases at lesion identification. General study findings and limits: CIN3+ cases had significantly higher TCR richness than controls; evenness did not differ. Associations may precede or follow infection; HPV-specific or memory T cells were not isolated.

Produced via immunoSEQ multiplex PCR; TCRdb's table is partial and in-frame only. This sample's clone table lists 20,000 to 25,000 clones. In the case of this clone: Its antigen remains unknown.

Sequenced: blood buffy coat. This sequence originates from a woman aged 18 to 75 with a cervical HPV16 infection that either progressed to CIN3+ or cleared (not recorded which).

The covered CDR3 bases are TGTGCCAGCAGCACTGGGCGTTTCAATGAG. Translation: CASSTGRFNE. The whole CDR3 protein reads CASSTGRFNEQFF. V usage is TRBV7-7 and J usage is TRBJ2-1, with D unclear. The read terminates 3 residues ahead of where the CDR3 ends, so the germline J gene completes it. This CDR3 region has 13 residues. The V end was cut by 5 bases, the J end by 6 bases, with 11 bases between. Germline CDR1 and CDR2: SSHAT and FNYEAQ (reference sequence).